Listed here are 6 T cell receptor beta chains from one sample, sequenced in a study of vaccination and CD4 T cells after COVID-19. These receptors have no known antigen. As to treatment: approximately 10-day PBMC culture with coronavirus spike peptide pools or control peptides (ViraFEST assay). Cultured CD4+ T-cell DNA underwent Oncomine TCR Beta short-read sequencing. TCRdb reprocessed the PCR reads with MiXCR, giving one entry per CDR3 protein. The sample yields around 13,000 distinct CDR3 sequences, around 59% seen once. The material sequenced was CD4+ T cells from blood, cultured in vitro. These receptors came from a human donor who had recovered from COVID-19.

The chain couples TRBV6-5 to TRBJ2-3; 10 bases map to TRBD2. In germline, CDR1 is MNHEY, CDR2 SVGAGI. Trimming cost V 4 bases and J 1 base; bases outside gene matches: 2. The CDR3 is 15 residues long. DNA for the CDR3: TGTGCCAGCAGTTCCGGGACTAGCGGCACAGATACGCAGTATTTT. Translation gives CASSSGTSGTDTQYF.

The table lists this clonotype with a few counts. The CDR3 loop reads CASSYSGGTNSPLHF. The CDR3 nucleotides are TGTGCCAGCAGTTACTCGGGGGGTACTAATTCACCCCTCCACTTT. The chain uses TRBV6-5 and TRBJ1-6; a possible D gene is TRBD1 (5 bases). Germline V gene data show CDR1 as MNHEY and CDR2 as SVGAGI. Trimming stripped 0 bases from V and 6 bases from J, with 9 bases between. This CDR3 region has 15 residues.

The chain links TRBV27 to TRBJ1-5, with D perhaps TRBD1 (5 bases). Germline V gene data show CDR1 as MNHEY and CDR2 as SMNVEV (reference sequence). The V end was cut by 6 bases, the J end by 5 bases, with 17 bases between. The CDR3 has 15 amino acids. The CDR3 loop reads CASSPREGWHQPQHF. DNA of the CDR3: TGTGCCAGCAGCCCCCGTGAGGGGTGGCATCAGCCCCAGCATTTT.

This clonotype was seen a handful of times. V is TRBV7-2 and J is TRBJ2-5, with TRBD2 matching 7 bases. Per germline, CDR1 SGHTA and CDR2 FQGNSA. This CDR3 contains 13 residues. V trimming: 6 bases; J trimming: 5 bases; junction bases outside the gene matches: 6. This CDR3 is CASRGRALETQYF. The CDR3, as DNA: TGTGCCAGCAGGGGGAGGGCCCTCGAGACCCAGTACTTC.

The chain carries TRBV2 and TRBJ2-3, with D perhaps given as TRBD1 or TRBD2 (5 bases each). CDR3 length: 13 residues. Trimming stripped 7 bases from V and 1 base from J, with 9 bases between. Germline-derived CDR1 and CDR2 are SNHLY and FYNNEI. Here the CDR3 DNA reads TGTGCCAGCAAGATGGGGGGCACAGATACGCAGTATTTT. Translating it yields CASKMGGTDTQYF.

V gene TRBV7-3 combines with J gene TRBJ2-1, with D maybe TRBD2 (5 bases). V lost 3 bases to trimming and J lost 5 bases, with 8 bases between them. Looked up from germline, CDR1 is SGHTA and CDR2 is FQGTGA. The CDR3 extends over 13 amino acids. CDR3 coding DNA: TGTGCCAGCAGCTTTGAGGGCCACAATGAGCAGTTCTTC. Translation gives CASSFEGHNEQFF.